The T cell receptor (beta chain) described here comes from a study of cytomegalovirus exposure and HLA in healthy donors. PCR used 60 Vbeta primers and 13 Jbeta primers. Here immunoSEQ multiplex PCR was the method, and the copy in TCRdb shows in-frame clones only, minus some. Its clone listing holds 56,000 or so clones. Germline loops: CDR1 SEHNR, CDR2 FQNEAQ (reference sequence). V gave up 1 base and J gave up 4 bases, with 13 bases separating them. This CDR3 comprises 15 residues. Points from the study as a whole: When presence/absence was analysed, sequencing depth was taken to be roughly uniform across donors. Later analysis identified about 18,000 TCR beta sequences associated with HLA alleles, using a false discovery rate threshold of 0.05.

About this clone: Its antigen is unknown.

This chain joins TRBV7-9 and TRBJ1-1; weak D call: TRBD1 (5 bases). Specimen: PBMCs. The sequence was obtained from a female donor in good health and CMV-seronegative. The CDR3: CASSLGLAGRTEAFF. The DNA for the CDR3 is TGTGCCAGCAGCTTAGGGTTGGCAGGGCGCACTGAAGCTTTCTTT.